This TCR beta chain stems from a study of blood T cell repertoires in COVID-19. Across the study: Samples of COVID-19 (acute and convalescent) were obtained from the United States, Italy and Spain. In each case, the material was cDNA or gDNA derived from T cells, B-cell-depleted T cells, or PBMCs.

As processed by the authors: Amplification from reference gene primers served as the basis for estimated nucleated cell counts. Using immunoSEQ multiplex PCR, the repertoire was profiled, and TCRdb retains in-frame clones only, with some absent. V, J and clone size are those of that table, while D and trimming were read from the DNA. The sample holds more than 200,000 clones; approximately 86% are singletons and the top ten take about 0.64%. Per the germline V gene, CDR1 is LGHNA and CDR2 is YSLEER. The CDR3 has 17 amino acids. Losses at the gene ends were 0 bases for V and 7 bases for J; bases not matched to a gene: 10. The count of this clone is one.

This sequence originates from a human donor in a cohort sampled during active COVID-19. Sample: peripheral blood. This rearrangement joins TRBV4-3 to TRBJ2-7; 12 bases are shared with TRBD1. The CDR3 loop reads CASSQERHGTGGSEQYF. CDR3 DNA sequence: TGCGCCAGCAGCCAAGAAAGGCACGGGACAGGGGGCAGTGAGCAGTACTTC.